This T cell receptor (beta chain) appears in the sequencing data of a study of shared clonotypes between healthy human individuals. Study in general: CD8 memory received one plate per donor, CD8 naive two, CD4 memory three and CD4 naive three.

This clone occurred a few times. Trimming removed 4 bases from V and 6 bases from J, with 7 bases in between. The germline V gene encodes CDR1 SGHVS and CDR2 FNYEAQ. The CDR3 has 13 amino acids. Healthy adults negative for HIV, lacking recent acute infections or vaccinations, served as donors. Original processing methods: Junction-only immunoSEQ data arrived without quality scores, meaning filtering differed. The data were produced by immunoSEQ multiplex PCR, yet TCRdb's version contains in-frame clones alone and is incomplete. The V and J calls and the clone size are those of that table, but D and trimming were determined from the DNA. The data contain about 980,000 clones, over 60% of them singletons.

Sequenced sample: memory CD4+ T cells sorted from blood. Sample subset: CD45RA-negative fraction. The chain joins TRBV7-6 to TRBJ1-6, with D possibly TRBD1 on 5 matching bases. The origin of this receptor is a young man in good health. CDR3 sequence: CASSSDSNSPLHF. CDR3 bases: TGTGCCAGCAGCTCCGACAGTAATTCACCCCTCCACTTT.